This entry lists 29 T cell receptor beta chains sequenced from one sample in a study of T cell responses to AZD1222 COVID-19 vaccine. Sequencing was performed with immunoSEQ multiplex PCR; in TCRdb, only in-frame clones are kept and a portion is missing. The sample consists of 170,000 or so clones, 75% to 95% of them appearing once. The specimen was peripheral blood, collected on day 0 of AZD1222 vaccination. The receptors stem from an adult in good health.

V and J are TRBV29-1 and TRBJ2-4; D is perhaps TRBD2 (5 bases). Between the trimmed V and J ends, which lost 3 bases and 1 base, there was a span of 7 bases. There are 13 residues in the CDR3. CDR1 and CDR2 (germline): SQVTM, ANQGSEA. The CDR3 sequence: CSVESGAKNIQYF. Here the CDR3 DNA reads TGCAGCGTTGAGTCGGGGGCCAAAAACATTCAGTACTTC.

The rearrangement links TRBV6-1 to TRBJ2-7; 9 nucleotides agree with TRBD2. Germline CDR1 reads MNHNS; CDR2 reads SASEGT. The trim removed 1 base at V and 2 bases at J, leaving 6 bases unmatched. This CDR3 spans 16 amino acids. CDR3 protein: CASSEVSGGRTYEQYF. In DNA form, the CDR3 reads TGTGCCAGCAGTGAAGTTAGCGGGGGAAGGACCTACGAGCAGTACTTC.

The rearrangement uses TRBV30 and TRBJ1-1; D is undetermined. This CDR3 is built from 12 residues. From germline, CDR1 is GTSNPN and CDR2 SVGIG (reference sequence). The ends were cut back, 0 bases at V and 3 bases at J, with 5 bases in the middle. This chain's CDR3 is CAWSVLDTEAFF. CDR3 nucleotides: TGTGCCTGGAGTGTACTGGACACTGAAGCTTTCTTT.

The chain carries TRBV29-1 and TRBJ1-2, with D perhaps TRBD1 (6 bases). Trimming removed 0 bases at V and 8 bases at J, with 19 bases between. This CDR3 has 15 amino acids. The germline CDR1 and CDR2 sequences are SQVTM and ANQGSEA. In nucleotides, the CDR3 is TGCAGCGTTGAAGAACGCCTCCGGGGGCAAGGAGGCTACACCTTC. Translated, it gives CSVEERLRGQGGYTF.

This sequence joins TRBV13 and TRBJ2-7, with D perhaps matching TRBD2 (5 bases). The CDR3 spans 13 residues. The V gene lost 1 base and the J gene lost 5 bases, with 9 bases spanning the gap. The V gene's germline CDR1 is PRHDT and CDR2 FYEKMQ (reference sequence). CDR3 bases: TGTGCCAGCAGCTTAGCGGCCGGGAACGAGCAGTACTTC. Protein sequence: CASSLAAGNEQYF. The entire variable domain, with the rest obtained from reference TRBV13 and TRBJ2-7, is as follows: AAGVIQSPRHLIKEKRETATLKCYPIPRHDTVYWYQQGPGQDPQFLISFYEKMQSDKGSIPDRFSAQQFSDYHSELNMSSLELGDSALYFCASSLAAGNEQYFGPGTRLTVT.

V gene TRBV20-1 combines with J gene TRBJ2-1; 9 bases align to TRBD2. This CDR3 is 11 amino acids long. Per germline, CDR1 DFQATT and CDR2 SNEGSKA (reference sequence). The J segment lost 12 bases and the V segment lost 3 bases, leaving 3 bases of the junction unmatched. The chain's CDR3 is CSASGAGGQFF. CDR3 in DNA: TGCAGTGCTAGCGGAGCGGGGGGGCAGTTCTTC.

The genes are TRBV7-3 and TRBJ1-1, with D maybe TRBD1 (6 bases). V was cut by 5 bases and J by 4 bases, with 14 bases left in between. This CDR3 spans 14 amino acids. The germline CDR1 and CDR2 sequences are SGHTA and FQGTGA. Here the CDR3 DNA reads TGTGCCAGCAGCCGCTGGGGGGGCGTCACTGAAGCTTTCTTT. It codes for CASSRWGGVTEAFF. Full variable domain (rest looked up from reference TRBV7-3 and TRBJ1-1): GAGVSQTPSNKVTEKGKYVELRCDPISGHTALYWYRQSLGQGPEFLIYFQGTGAADDSGLPNDRFFAVRPEGSVSTLKIQRTERGDSAVYLCASSRWGGVTEAFFGQGTRLTVV.

CDR3 DNA sequence: TGCGCCAGCAGTCAATCGCGCGCGGCCGAAACGGTCTACGAGCAGTACTTC. Translated, it gives CASSQSRAAETVYEQYF. The J gene is TRBJ2-7, the V gene TRBV23-1; D gene ambiguous. TRBV23-1 falls under the ORF class, with uncertain function. Trimming cost V 0 bases and J 3 bases, with 18 bases left between them. The length of the CDR3 is 17 residues.

The chain carries TRBV6-5 and TRBJ2-2; D possibly corresponds to TRBD2 (6 bases). Trimming left V 7 bases short and J 7 bases short, with 19 bases between. Germline lookup yields CDR1 MNHEY and CDR2 SVGAGI. This CDR3 spans 15 amino acids. The CDR3 protein is CASTAQGAGRGELFF. Written as DNA, the CDR3 is TGTGCCAGCACTGCCCAGGGTGCGGGGCGCGGGGAGCTGTTTTTT.

The CDR3 sequence is CASSGDRGYSYNSPLHF. CDR3 in DNA: TGTGCCAGCAGCGGGGACAGGGGTTACTCCTATAATTCACCCCTCCACTTT. The V and J genes are TRBV2 and TRBJ1-6, with TRBD1 identical over 10 bases. V was pared by 6 bases and J by 0 bases, with 5 bases of the junction left unmatched. Germline values: CDR1 SNHLY, CDR2 FYNNEI. The CDR3 consists of 17 residues.

V and J are TRBV7-8 and TRBJ2-7; the D gene is possibly TRBD2 (7 bases). The CDR3 is made up of 15 amino acids. CDR1 is SGHVS, CDR2 FQNEAQ, per germline. Trimming left V 2 bases short and J 0 bases short, with 11 bases between. The CDR3 sequence: CASSLLGGLSYEQYF. The CDR3 region has the DNA TGTGCCAGCAGCTTATTGGGGGGGCTCTCCTACGAGCAGTACTTC.

This sequence joins TRBV7-2 and TRBJ2-7, with D possibly TRBD1 on 5 matching bases. The germline gives CDR1 SGHTA, CDR2 FQGNSA. The CDR3 has 16 residues. V was trimmed by 2 bases and J by 1 base, leaving 15 bases between them. The CDR3 here is CASSLRRQPRSYEQYF. The CDR3 nucleotides read TGTGCCAGCAGCTTAAGACGACAGCCTAGATCCTACGAGCAGTACTTC.

The chain uses TRBV12-3 or TRBV12-4 and TRBJ2-7; 7 bases are shared with TRBD1. The CDR3 extends over 13 amino acids. V shed 5 bases, J shed 3 bases, and the junction held 4 bases outside the gene matches. CDR3 DNA sequence: TGTGCCAGCAGTCGAGGGACAGTCTACGAGCAGTACTTC. Translated, it gives CASSRGTVYEQYF.

V gene TRBV9 combines with J gene TRBJ2-1, with TRBD2 identical over 15 bases. The germline V gene has CDR1 SGDLS and CDR2 YYNGEE. This CDR3 spans 15 amino acids. V gave up 3 bases and J gave up 9 bases; unmatched junction bases: 4. The CDR3 here is CASSGTSGGAGEQFF. In DNA, the CDR3 is TGTGCCAGCAGCGGGACTAGCGGGGGGGCCGGTGAGCAGTTCTTC.

This sequence joins TRBV4-3 and TRBJ1-2, with D perhaps TRBD1 (5 bases). The CDR3 is made up of 14 amino acids. Looked up from germline, CDR1 is LGHNA and CDR2 is YSLEER. With 0 bases removed from V and 8 bases from J, the gap between germline ends came to 13 bases. The CDR3 bases are TGCGCCAGCAGCCAAGAGCCAGGGTTGCAGGGCTACACCTTC. Protein sequence: CASSQEPGLQGYTF.

This clone came up a few times. This chain links TRBV15 with TRBJ2-1; the match to TRBD2 covers 8 bases. Germline loops: CDR1 LNHNV, CDR2 YYDKDF (reference sequence). Trimming at V came to 0 bases and at J to 7 bases, leaving 8 bases not matched to a gene. This CDR3 comprises 16 residues. The DNA of the CDR3 is TGTGCCACCAGCAGAGATGTGGGACTAGTATTAAATGAGCAGTTCTTC. Translating gives CATSRDVGLVLNEQFF.

V gene TRBV19 combines with J gene TRBJ2-2; D gene unclear. The CDR3 extends over 16 amino acids. V was shortened by 7 bases and J by 1 base, with 16 bases between the two germline ends. Germline CDR1 reads LNHDA; CDR2 reads SQIVND (reference sequence). The CDR3 loop reads CASIPRGWGNTGELFF. The CDR3 coding sequence is TGTGCCAGTATTCCTCGAGGATGGGGGAACACCGGGGAGCTGTTTTTT.

The genes are TRBV4-3 and TRBJ2-7; TRBD1 matches at 8 bases. With V trimmed by 3 bases and J by 3 bases, 7 bases remained unmatched. Germline V gene lookup returns CDR1 LGHNA and CDR2 YSLEER. This CDR3 comprises 15 residues. This chain's CDR3 is CASSQAGGGSYEQYF. CDR3 in DNA: TGCGCCAGCAGCCAGGCAGGGGGCGGCAGCTACGAGCAGTACTTC.

The genes are TRBV6-5 and TRBJ1-6; tentatively, D is TRBD1 (6 bases). The ends were cut back, 5 bases at V and 8 bases at J, with 13 bases in the middle. The germline V gene encodes CDR1 MNHEY and CDR2 SVGAGI. The CDR3 is 14 amino acids. The CDR3 DNA reads TGTGCCAGCAGTCAGGACGGGGGCGATTCACCCCTCCACTTT. It specifies CASSQDGGDSPLHF.

The V call is TRBV6-2 or TRBV6-3, the J call TRBJ1-5; 7 bases line up with TRBD1. J lost 2 bases, V lost 5 bases, and 6 bases had no gene match. Germline V gives CDR1 MNHEY, CDR2 SVGEGT. This CDR3 is 15 amino acids long. CDR3 loop: CASSKPTGGNQPQHF. As DNA, the CDR3 is TGTGCCAGCAGTAAACCAACAGGGGGCAATCAGCCCCAGCATTTT.

The V gene is TRBV11-2, the J gene TRBJ1-2, with a possible D match to TRBD1 (6 bases). CDR3 length: 15 amino acids. The germline gives CDR1 SGHAT, CDR2 FQNNGV. V lost 1 base, J lost 4 bases, and 13 bases lay in between. CDR3 sequence: CASSLASRGSYGYTF. The CDR3 DNA sequence: TGTGCCAGCAGCTTAGCTAGCAGGGGCAGCTATGGCTACACCTTC.

The chain uses TRBV7-3 and TRBJ2-1, with 9 bases lining up with TRBD1. V lost 5 bases, J lost 1 base, and 9 bases stayed unmatched. This CDR3 region has 17 residues. Germline values: CDR1 SGHTA, CDR2 FQGTGA. The CDR3 coding sequence is TGTGCCAGCAGCCCACAGGGGGCGATAGCATCCTACAATGAGCAGTTCTTC. It specifies CASSPQGAIASYNEQFF. Supplemented by reference TRBV7-3 and TRBJ2-1, the full variable domain reads GAGVSQTPSNKVTEKGKYVELRCDPISGHTALYWYRQSLGQGPEFLIYFQGTGAADDSGLPNDRFFAVRPEGSVSTLKIQRTERGDSAVYLCASSPQGAIASYNEQFFGPGTRLTVL.

The gene calls are TRBV6-5 and TRBJ1-4; TRBD1 is a possible D gene (5 bases). CDR3 length: 15 amino acids. The V and J ends lost 11 bases and 6 bases respectively, with 22 bases between them. Per the germline V gene, CDR1 is MNHEY and CDR2 is SVGAGI. The CDR3 spells CAAIDPGPVDEKLFF. CDR3 sequence (DNA): TGTGCCGCCATAGATCCGGGGCCTGTGGATGAAAAACTGTTTTTT.

The chain recombines TRBV27 with TRBJ1-1; 9 positions agree with TRBD1. CDR3 length: 15 amino acids. The germline CDR1 and CDR2 sequences are MNHEY and SMNVEV (reference sequence). J gave up 4 bases and V 5 bases, and 8 bases lay outside the gene matches. The CDR3 protein is CASSPGQGRGTEAFF. The CDR3 bases are TGTGCCAGCAGTCCGGGACAGGGAAGAGGCACTGAAGCTTTCTTT.

This chain connects TRBV4-3 to TRBJ1-4; 7 bases are shared with TRBD1. The CDR3 contains 13 residues. The V gene's germline CDR1 is LGHNA and CDR2 YSLEER. V was pared by 0 bases and J by 10 bases, with 2 bases of the junction left unmatched. This chain's CDR3 is CASSQDSGGKLFF. The CDR3 coding sequence is TGCGCCAGCAGCCAAGATTCAGGGGGAAAACTGTTTTTT.

This sequence joins TRBV3-1 (or the pseudogene TRBV3-2) and TRBJ2-5, with 12 bases matching TRBD2. The CDR3 length is 16 residues. The ends lost 1 base at V and 3 bases at J; junction bases unmatched: 3. Germline loops: CDR1 LGHDT, CDR2 YNNKEL (reference sequence). The CDR3 protein is CASSQAGLAGKETQYF. As DNA, the CDR3 is TGTGCCAGCAGCCAAGCGGGACTAGCGGGTAAAGAGACCCAGTACTTC.

The chain couples TRBV20-1 to TRBJ1-1; no definite D call. Trimming shortened V by 3 bases and J by 0 bases, and 8 bases separated the two germline ends. The CDR3 runs to 13 residues. The germline V gene has CDR1 DFQATT and CDR2 SNEGSKA (reference sequence). CDR3 sequence: CSASQQLNTEAFF. CDR3 in DNA: TGCAGTGCTAGTCAACAGTTGAACACTGAAGCTTTCTTT.

This clone was observed a single time. Written as DNA, the CDR3 is TGCAGTGCTAGTGTTTTCGGGGAGCGAACAGATACGCAGTATTTT. It encodes CSASVFGERTDTQYF. The chain couples TRBV20-1 to TRBJ2-3, with a weak D call TRBD2 (5 bases). The CDR3 length is 15 residues. The germline CDR1 and CDR2 sequences are DFQATT and SNEGSKA (reference sequence). The V end was cut by 3 bases, the J end by 3 bases, with 16 bases between.

This chain joins TRBV2 and TRBJ1-2; possible D gene TRBD1, 5 bases. Germline V gives CDR1 SNHLY, CDR2 FYNNEI. V was trimmed by 4 bases and J by 8 bases, leaving 14 bases between them. This CDR3 is built from 13 residues. CDR3 nucleotides: TGTGCCAGCAGTGCCTCTGCAGGGTACGGCTACACCTTC. Amino acid sequence: CASSASAGYGYTF.